This is a list of T cell receptor beta chains from one sample in a study of identical twins. TCRdb reprocessed the 5' RACE reads via MiXCR and lists one record per CDR3 protein. The data hold 1.5 million to 2 million distinct CDR3 sequences, with roughly 35% observed a single time. Sequencing input: cord blood. These receptors were obtained from a newborn girl in good health. Both conserved end residues are part of each CDR3. A D gene is named only where the DNA matches it firmly. Clone size is given for some rows only: seen once, a few or many times, or a class if the clone is expanded.

V gene: TRBV20-1
J gene: TRBJ2-5
clone size: few
D gene: -
CDR3 DNA: TGCAGTGCAAAGGCCTACATTTACAATGAGCAGTACTTC
CDR3 protein: CSAKAYIYNEQYF

V gene: TRBV6-5
J gene: TRBJ1-1
clone size: few
D gene: TRBD1
CDR3 DNA: TGTGCCAGCAGTTACCGCCCGGGACAGGGAAACACTGAAGCTTTCTTT
CDR3 protein: CASSYRPGQGNTEAFF

V gene: TRBV7-2
J gene: TRBJ2-3
clone size: -
D gene: -
CDR3 DNA: TGTGCCAGCAGCTTAGCGTCGGGCAGCAACCGATTAGATACGCAGTATTTT
CDR3 protein: CASSLASGSNRLDTQYF

V gene: TRBV20-1
J gene: TRBJ1-2
clone size: -
D gene: -
CDR3 DNA: TGCAGTGCTAAGCTTCTGATAGCTAACTATGGCTACACCTTC
CDR3 protein: CSAKLLIANYGYTF

V gene: TRBV11-2
J gene: TRBJ2-1
clone size: -
D gene: TRBD2
CDR3 DNA: TGTGCCAGCAGCCCCAGGGTGGCTAGCGGGACCTACAATGAGCAGTTCTTC
CDR3 protein: CASSPRVASGTYNEQFF

V gene: TRBV27
J gene: TRBJ2-3
clone size: few
D gene: TRBD2
CDR3 DNA: TGTGCCAGCAGTCCCCGACTAGCGGGAGATCCAGATACGCAGTATTTT
CDR3 protein: CASSPRLAGDPDTQYF

V gene: TRBV20-1
J gene: TRBJ1-5
clone size: -
D gene: -
CDR3 DNA: TGCAGTGCCTCATCAGTGGTGGGTCAGCCCCAGCATTTT
CDR3 protein: CSASSVVGQPQHF

V gene: TRBV29-1
J gene: TRBJ1-2
clone size: many
D gene: -
CDR3 DNA: TGCAGCGTTGAAGACCGGAACTATGGCTACACCTTC
CDR3 protein: CSVEDRNYGYTF

V gene: TRBV9
J gene: TRBJ2-3
clone size: -
D gene: -
CDR3 DNA: TGTGCCAGCAGCGTAGCTTCGAGGACTAGCACAGATACGCAGTATTTT
CDR3 protein: CASSVASRTSTDTQYF

V gene: TRBV9
J gene: TRBJ2-1
clone size: many
D gene: TRBD2
CDR3 DNA: TGTGCCAGCAGCGTCGATACTAGCGGGAGGTACCCCAGGGAGCAGTTCTTC
CDR3 protein: CASSVDTSGRYPREQFF

V gene: TRBV5-1
J gene: TRBJ1-1
clone size: -
D gene: -
CDR3 DNA: TGCGCCAGCAGCTTGAAGGCAGCCCAAAGGGGCACTGAAGCTTTCTTT
CDR3 protein: CASSLKAAQRGTEAFF

V gene: TRBV9
J gene: TRBJ2-1
clone size: many
D gene: -
CDR3 DNA: TGTGCCAGCAGCGTAGTGAGCTCCTACAATGAGCAGTTCTTC
CDR3 protein: CASSVVSSYNEQFF

V gene: TRBV14
J gene: TRBJ2-5
clone size: few
D gene: -
CDR3 DNA: TGTGCCAGCAGCCAAGTCTCGGCTCGGGAGCAGTACTTC
CDR3 protein: CASSQVSAREQYF

V gene: TRBV29-1
J gene: TRBJ1-2
clone size: few
D gene: TRBD1
CDR3 DNA: TGCAGCGTTGACGCCGGGACAGGGGACAACTATGGCTACACCTTC
CDR3 protein: CSVDAGTGDNYGYTF

V gene: TRBV14
J gene: TRBJ2-2
clone size: -
D gene: TRBD2
CDR3 DNA: TGTGCCAGCAGCCCACTAGCGGCGGGAACCGGGGAGCTGTTTTTT
CDR3 protein: CASSPLAAGTGELFF